This T cell receptor beta chain was recorded in a study of blood T cell repertoires in COVID-19. Study background: From T cells, B-cell-depleted T cells, or PBMCs came the material, which was cDNA or gDNA.

Measured with immunoSEQ multiplex PCR; TCRdb has only the in-frame clones, and not every one. Here the sample spans approximately 280,000 clones, 85% to 90% being singletons. Donors were grouped by their self-reported clinical history. V was pared by 0 bases and J by 6 bases, with 13 bases between. CDR3 length equals 15 residues. Germline CDR1 and CDR2: SGDLS and YYNGEE. This clone showed up just once. This TCR was sampled from a woman between 55 and 75 years old who had recovered from COVID-19. J is TRBJ2-1 and V is TRBV9; D perhaps matches TRBD2 (5 bases). Sequencing input: PBMCs or T cells enriched from blood (not recorded which). The CDR3 reads CASSVGRRASNEQFF. In DNA form, the CDR3 reads TGTGCCAGCAGCGTAGGGAGGCGGGCTAGCAATGAGCAGTTCTTC.